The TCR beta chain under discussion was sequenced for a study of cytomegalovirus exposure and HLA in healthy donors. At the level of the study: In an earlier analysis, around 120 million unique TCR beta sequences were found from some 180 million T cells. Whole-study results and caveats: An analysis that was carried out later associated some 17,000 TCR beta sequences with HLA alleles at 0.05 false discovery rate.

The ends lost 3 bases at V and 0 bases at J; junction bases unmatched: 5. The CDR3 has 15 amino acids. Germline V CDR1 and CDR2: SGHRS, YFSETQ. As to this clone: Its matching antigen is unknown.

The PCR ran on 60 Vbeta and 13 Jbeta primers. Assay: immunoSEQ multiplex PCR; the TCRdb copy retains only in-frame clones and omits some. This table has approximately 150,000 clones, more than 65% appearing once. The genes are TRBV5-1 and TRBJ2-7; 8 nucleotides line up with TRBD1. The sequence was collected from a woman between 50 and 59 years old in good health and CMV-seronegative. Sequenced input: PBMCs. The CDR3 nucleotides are TGCGCCAGCAGCTCAGGGGGCAGTGGCTCCTACGAGCAGTACTTC. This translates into CASSSGGSGSYEQYF.